A selection of T cell receptor beta chains follows, all from one sample in a study of blood T cell repertoires in COVID-19. TCRdb keeps only in-frame clones here, not all; method: immunoSEQ multiplex PCR. The table includes about 83,000 clones, around 90% detected once. What was sequenced was peripheral blood. The source is a man at least 80 years old with active or convalescent COVID-19. Both conserved end residues are part of each CDR3. Fields, in order: J gene, clone size, V gene, D gene, CDR3 protein, CDR3 DNA. A D gene is named only where the DNA matches it firmly. Clone size is stated in some rows and not others, as once, few, many or a class when expanded.

J gene: TRBJ2-5
clone size: NA
V gene: TRBV5-6
D gene: NA
CDR3 protein: CASSLTVGETQYF
CDR3 DNA: TGTGCCAGCAGCTTAACAGTAGGAGAGACCCAGTACTTC

J gene: TRBJ2-3
clone size: NA
V gene: TRBV21-1
D gene: NA
CDR3 protein: CASSLKGTGDLRDTQYF
CDR3 DNA: TGTGCCAGCAGCTTAAAGGGGACAGGGGATCTCAGAGATACGCAGTATTTT

J gene: TRBJ1-3
clone size: NA
V gene: TRBV7-2
D gene: TRBD1
CDR3 protein: CASSYGTGAGNTIYF
CDR3 DNA: TGTGCCAGCAGCTATGGGACAGGGGCTGGAAACACCATATATTTT

J gene: TRBJ2-5
clone size: NA
V gene: TRBV5-1
D gene: TRBD1
CDR3 protein: CASSLAQGAGFSETQYF
CDR3 DNA: TGCGCCAGCAGCTTGGCCCAGGGGGCGGGATTCTCAGAGACCCAGTACTTC

J gene: TRBJ1-2
clone size: few
V gene: TRBV27
D gene: TRBD1
CDR3 protein: CASRPPGTVRGYTF
CDR3 DNA: TGTGCCAGCAGACCCCCCGGGACAGTCCGGGGCTACACCTTC

J gene: TRBJ1-1
clone size: NA
V gene: TRBV5-1
D gene: TRBD1
CDR3 protein: CASSMSSGTGWAAMNTEAFF
CDR3 DNA: TGCGCCAGCAGCATGTCGTCCGGGACAGGGTGGGCCGCAATGAACACTGAAGCTTTCTTT

J gene: TRBJ1-3
clone size: NA
V gene: TRBV29-1
D gene: NA
CDR3 protein: CSVAGNNGNTIYF
CDR3 DNA: TGCAGCGTAGCAGGGAATAATGGAAACACCATATATTTT

J gene: TRBJ2-1
clone size: NA
V gene: TRBV18
D gene: NA
CDR3 protein: CASSKDSEEQFF
CDR3 DNA: TGTGCCAGCTCAAAGGACAGCGAGGAGCAGTTCTTC

J gene: TRBJ1-6
clone size: NA
V gene: TRBV6-5
D gene: TRBD1
CDR3 protein: CASSYGTGVNSPLHF
CDR3 DNA: TGTGCCAGCAGTTACGGGACAGGGGTAAATTCACCCCTCCACTTT

J gene: TRBJ1-5
clone size: NA
V gene: TRBV4-1
D gene: NA
CDR3 protein: CASSQEPGGFQPQHF
CDR3 DNA: TGCGCCAGCAGCCAAGAACCCGGGGGGTTTCAGCCCCAGCATTTT

J gene: TRBJ2-1
clone size: NA
V gene: TRBV12-5
D gene: NA
CDR3 protein: CASGLDGLPYNEQFF
CDR3 DNA: TGTGCTAGTGGTTTGGACGGACTCCCCTACAATGAGCAGTTCTTC

J gene: TRBJ2-2
clone size: NA
V gene: TRBV6-5
D gene: NA
CDR3 protein: CASSYSRGNTGELFF
CDR3 DNA: TGTGCCAGCAGTTACAGTCGGGGTAACACCGGGGAGCTGTTTTTT

J gene: TRBJ1-2
clone size: NA
V gene: TRBV9
D gene: NA
CDR3 protein: CASSPNPTRTANYGYTF
CDR3 DNA: TGTGCCAGCAGCCCAAACCCTACCCGGACAGCTAACTATGGCTACACCTTC

J gene: TRBJ1-5
clone size: NA
V gene: TRBV6-5
D gene: NA
CDR3 protein: CASSQGRRQPQHF
CDR3 DNA: TGTGCCAGCAGCCAAGGACGGAGGCAGCCCCAGCATTTT

J gene: TRBJ2-1
clone size: NA
V gene: TRBV18
D gene: NA
CDR3 protein: CASSSFVQDYNEQFF
CDR3 DNA: TGTGCCAGCTCATCCTTTGTACAGGACTACAATGAGCAGTTCTTC